The clone carrying this T cell receptor beta chain was seen just once. TCRdb's table, derived via immunoSEQ multiplex PCR, lists solely in-frame clones and lacks some. The table has under 25,000 clones, around 80% seen once. The data were obtained in a study of sequential checkpoint blockade in melanoma. Across the study: Both treatment sequences were followed by maintenance nivolumab.

Treatment reported: randomized to nivolumab then ipilimumab (arm A) or the reverse (arm B). Live CD3+CD8+ CD19− CD56− cells were sorted from PBMCs. This CDR3 spans 11 amino acids. Germline V gene data show CDR1 as SQVTM and CDR2 as ANQGSEA. Trimming pared 3 bases from V and 7 bases from J, leaving 10 bases between. V gene TRBV29-1 combines with J gene TRBJ2-7, with D tentatively TRBD1 (6 bases). The sample consisted of CD8+ T cells sorted from blood (inferred from file names), taken from a patient given nivolumab and ipilimumab in sequence. The source of this sequence is a human donor with melanoma. CDR3 DNA sequence: TGCAGCGTTGATCAGGGGAGAGAGCAGTACTTC. Encoded protein: CSVDQGREQYF.